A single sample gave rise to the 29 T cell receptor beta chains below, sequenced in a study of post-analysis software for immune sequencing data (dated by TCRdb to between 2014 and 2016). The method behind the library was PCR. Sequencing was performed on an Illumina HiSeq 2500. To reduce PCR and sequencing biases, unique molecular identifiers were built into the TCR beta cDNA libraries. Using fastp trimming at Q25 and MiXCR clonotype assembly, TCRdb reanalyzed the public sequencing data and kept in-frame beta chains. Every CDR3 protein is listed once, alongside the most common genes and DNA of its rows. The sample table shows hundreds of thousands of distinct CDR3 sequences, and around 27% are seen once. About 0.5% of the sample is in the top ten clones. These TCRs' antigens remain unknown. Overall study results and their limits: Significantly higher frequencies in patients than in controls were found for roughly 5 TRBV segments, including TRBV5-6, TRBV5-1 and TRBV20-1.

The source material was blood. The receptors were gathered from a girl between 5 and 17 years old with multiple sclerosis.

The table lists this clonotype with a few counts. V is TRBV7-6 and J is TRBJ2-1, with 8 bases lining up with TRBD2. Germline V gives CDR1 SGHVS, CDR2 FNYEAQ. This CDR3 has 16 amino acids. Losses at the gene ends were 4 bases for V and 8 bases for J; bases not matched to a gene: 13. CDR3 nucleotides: TGTGCCAGCAGCTCCCCCCGCGGCGCGGGAGGCCATGAGCAGTTCTTC. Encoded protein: CASSSPRGAGGHEQFF.

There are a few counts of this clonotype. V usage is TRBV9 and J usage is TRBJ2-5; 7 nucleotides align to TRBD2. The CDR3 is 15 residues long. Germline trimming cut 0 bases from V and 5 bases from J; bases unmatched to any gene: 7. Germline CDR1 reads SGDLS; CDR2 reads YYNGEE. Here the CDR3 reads CASSVAGRAVETQYF. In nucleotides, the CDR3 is TGTGCCAGCAGCGTAGCGGGGAGGGCCGTGGAGACCCAGTACTTC.

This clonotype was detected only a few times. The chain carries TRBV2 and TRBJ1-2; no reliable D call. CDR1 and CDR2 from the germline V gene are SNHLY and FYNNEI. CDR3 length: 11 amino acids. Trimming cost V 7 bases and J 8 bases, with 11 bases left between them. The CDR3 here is CASNSFLGYTF. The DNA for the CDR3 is TGTGCCAGCAATTCTTTTTTGGGCTACACCTTC. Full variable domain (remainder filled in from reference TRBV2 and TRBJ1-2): EPEVTQTPSHQVTQMGQEVILRCVPISNHLYFYWYRQILGQKVEFLVSFYNNEISEKSEIFDDQFSVERPDGSNFTLKIRSTKLEDSAMYFCASNSFLGYTFGSGTRLTVV.

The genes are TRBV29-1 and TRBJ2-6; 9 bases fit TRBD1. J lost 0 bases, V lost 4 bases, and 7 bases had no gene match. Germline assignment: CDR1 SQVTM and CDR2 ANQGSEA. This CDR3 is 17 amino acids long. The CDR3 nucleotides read TGCAGCGTTGTAAGAGGACAGGGGAGCTCTGGGGCCAACGTCCTGACTTTC. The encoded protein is CSVVRGQGSSGANVLTF.

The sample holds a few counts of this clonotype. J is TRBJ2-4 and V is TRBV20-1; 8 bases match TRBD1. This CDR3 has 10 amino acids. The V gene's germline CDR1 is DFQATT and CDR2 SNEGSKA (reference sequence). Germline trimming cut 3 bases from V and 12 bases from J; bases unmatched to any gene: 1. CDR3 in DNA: TGCAGTGCTAGGGACAGGGCTCAGTACTTC. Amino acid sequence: CSARDRAQYF.

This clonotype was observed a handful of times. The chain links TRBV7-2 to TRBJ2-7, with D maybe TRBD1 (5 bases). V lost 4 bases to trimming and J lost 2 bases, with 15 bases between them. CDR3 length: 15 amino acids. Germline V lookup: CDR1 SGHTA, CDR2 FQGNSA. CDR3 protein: CASSSWQGLAYEQYF. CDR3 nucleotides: TGTGCCAGCAGCTCCTGGCAGGGATTAGCCTACGAGCAGTACTTC.

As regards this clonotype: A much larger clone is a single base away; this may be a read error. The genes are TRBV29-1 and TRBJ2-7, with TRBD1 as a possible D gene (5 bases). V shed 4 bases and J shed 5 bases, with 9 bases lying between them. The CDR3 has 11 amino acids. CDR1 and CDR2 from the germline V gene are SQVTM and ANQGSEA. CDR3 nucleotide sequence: TGCAGCGTTGGACAGTCCAACGAGCAGTACTTC. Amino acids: CSVGQSNEQYF.

The CDR3 DNA sequence: TGTGCCAGCAGCGATACAGGGGTAGATTATTTGGATGAGCAGTTCTTC. It codes for CASSDTGVDYLDEQFF. The chain couples TRBV7-9 to TRBJ2-1, with 7 bases matching TRBD1. CDR3 length: 16 amino acids. Germline V CDR1 and CDR2: SEHNR, FQNEAQ (reference sequence). Trimming cost V 5 bases and J 8 bases; bases outside gene matches: 15.

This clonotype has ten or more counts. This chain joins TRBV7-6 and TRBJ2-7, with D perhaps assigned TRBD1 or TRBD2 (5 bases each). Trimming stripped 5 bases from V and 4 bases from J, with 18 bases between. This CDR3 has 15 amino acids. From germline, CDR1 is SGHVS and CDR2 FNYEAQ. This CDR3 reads CASSIGTLPGYEQYF. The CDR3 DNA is TGTGCCAGCAGCATAGGGACCCTACCCGGTTACGAGCAGTACTTC.

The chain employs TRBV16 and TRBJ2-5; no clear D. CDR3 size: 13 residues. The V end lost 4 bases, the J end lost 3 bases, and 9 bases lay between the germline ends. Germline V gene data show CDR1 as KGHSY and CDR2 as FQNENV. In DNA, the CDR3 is TGTGCCAGCAGCCCGTTGAAGAAAGAGACCCAGTACTTC. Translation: CASSPLKKETQYF.

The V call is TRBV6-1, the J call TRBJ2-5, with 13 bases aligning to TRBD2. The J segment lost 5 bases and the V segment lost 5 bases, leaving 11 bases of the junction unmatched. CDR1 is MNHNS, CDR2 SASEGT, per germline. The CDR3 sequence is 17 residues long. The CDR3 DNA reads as TGTGCCAGCAGTCGAACCTTACTAGCGGGAGGGACGGAGACCCAGTACTTC. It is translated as CASSRTLLAGGTETQYF.

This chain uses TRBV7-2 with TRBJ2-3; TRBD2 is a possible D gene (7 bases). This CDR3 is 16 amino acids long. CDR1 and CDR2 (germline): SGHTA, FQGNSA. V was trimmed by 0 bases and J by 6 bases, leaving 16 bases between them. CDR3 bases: TGTGCCAGCAGCTTAGCAGAGGGGGGGATAAGGGATACGCAGTATTTT. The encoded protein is CASSLAEGGIRDTQYF.

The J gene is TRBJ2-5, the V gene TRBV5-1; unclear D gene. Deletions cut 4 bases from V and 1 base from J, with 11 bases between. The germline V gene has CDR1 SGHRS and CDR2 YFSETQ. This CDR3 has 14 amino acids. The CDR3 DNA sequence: TGCGCCAGCAGCACCTCTGGACCCCAAGAGACCCAGTACTTC. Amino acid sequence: CASSTSGPQETQYF.

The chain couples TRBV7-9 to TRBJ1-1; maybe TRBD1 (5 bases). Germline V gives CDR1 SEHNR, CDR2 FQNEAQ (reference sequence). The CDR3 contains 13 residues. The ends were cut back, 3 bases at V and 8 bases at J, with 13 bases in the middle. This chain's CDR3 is CASSFGRAEEAFF. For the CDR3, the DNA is TGTGCCAGCAGCTTTGGCAGGGCCGAAGAAGCTTTCTTT. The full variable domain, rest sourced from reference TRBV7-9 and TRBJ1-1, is DTGVSQNPRHKITKRGQNVTFRCDPISEHNRLYWYRQTLGQGPEFLTYFQNEAQLEKSRLLSDRFSAERPKGSFSTLEIQRTEQGDSAMYLCASSFGRAEEAFFGQGTRLTVV.

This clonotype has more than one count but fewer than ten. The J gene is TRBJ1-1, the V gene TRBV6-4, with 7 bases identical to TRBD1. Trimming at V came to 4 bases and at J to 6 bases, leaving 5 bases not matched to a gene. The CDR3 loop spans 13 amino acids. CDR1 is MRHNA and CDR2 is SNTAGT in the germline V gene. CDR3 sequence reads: CASSVHRGPEAFF. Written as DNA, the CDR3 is TGTGCCAGCAGTGTCCACAGGGGCCCTGAAGCTTTCTTT.

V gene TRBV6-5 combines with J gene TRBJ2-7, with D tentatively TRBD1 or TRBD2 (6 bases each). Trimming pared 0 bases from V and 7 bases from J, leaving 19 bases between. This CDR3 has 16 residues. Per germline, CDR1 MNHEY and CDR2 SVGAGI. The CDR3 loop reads CASSYSPGSGAREQYF. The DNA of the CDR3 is TGTGCCAGCAGTTACTCTCCGGGGTCGGGGGCGCGGGAGCAGTACTTC.

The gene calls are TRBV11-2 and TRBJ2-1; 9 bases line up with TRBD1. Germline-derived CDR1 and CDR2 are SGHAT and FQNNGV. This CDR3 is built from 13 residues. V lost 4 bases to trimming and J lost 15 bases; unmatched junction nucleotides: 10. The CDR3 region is CASSSIPTGGRFF. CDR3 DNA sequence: TGTGCCAGCAGCTCAATCCCGACAGGGGGGCGGTTCTTC.

The CDR3 region is CASSPLRGGWTDTQYF. DNA for the CDR3: TGTGCCAGCTCACCGTTGCGGGGGGGCTGGACAGATACGCAGTATTTT. The chain joins TRBV18 to TRBJ2-3; 9 bases align to TRBD2. J was trimmed by 3 bases and V by 3 bases; bases with no gene match: 7. The CDR3 runs to 16 residues. CDR1 is KGHSH, CDR2 LQKENI, per germline. Full variable domain (outside the CDR3, taken from reference TRBV18 and TRBJ2-3): NAGVMQNPRHLVRRRGQEARLRCSPMKGHSHVYWYRQLPEEGLKFMVYLQKENIIDESGMPKERFSAEFPKEGPSILRIQQVVRGDSAAYFCASSPLRGGWTDTQYFGPGTRLTVL.

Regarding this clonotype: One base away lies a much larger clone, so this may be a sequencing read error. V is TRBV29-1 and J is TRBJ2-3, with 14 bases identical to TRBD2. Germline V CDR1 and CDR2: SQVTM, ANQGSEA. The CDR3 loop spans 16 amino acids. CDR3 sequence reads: CSVVTSGRAMGDMQYF. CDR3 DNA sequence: TGCAGCGTTGTGACTAGCGGGAGGGCTATGGGAGATATGCAGTATTTT.

The CDR3 here is CASSLVGTGEKTQYF. The CDR3 DNA reads as TGTGCCAGCAGCTTAGTCGGGACAGGGGAGAAGACCCAGTACTTC. This chain joins TRBV7-6 and TRBJ2-5, with TRBD1 identical over 10 bases. CDR1 is SGHVS, CDR2 FNYEAQ, per germline. This CDR3 has 15 residues. V shed 1 base and J 6 bases; nucleotides not matched to a gene: 5.

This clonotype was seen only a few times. CDR3 amino acids: CSVEERDRGTDTQYF. CDR3 sequence (DNA): TGCAGCGTTGAAGAAAGGGACAGGGGCACAGATACGCAGTATTTT. J is TRBJ2-3 and V is TRBV29-1; 9 positions agree with TRBD1. CDR3 length equals 15 residues. Germline values: CDR1 SQVTM, CDR2 ANQGSEA. J lost 1 base, V lost 0 bases, and 2 bases had no gene match.

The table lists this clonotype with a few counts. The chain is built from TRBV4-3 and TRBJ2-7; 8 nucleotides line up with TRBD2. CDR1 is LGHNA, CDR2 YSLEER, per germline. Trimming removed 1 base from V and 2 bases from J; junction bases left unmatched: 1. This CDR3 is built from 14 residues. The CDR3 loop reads CASSQVSGAYEQYF. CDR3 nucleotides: TGCGCCAGCAGCCAAGTTAGCGGGGCCTACGAGCAGTACTTC.

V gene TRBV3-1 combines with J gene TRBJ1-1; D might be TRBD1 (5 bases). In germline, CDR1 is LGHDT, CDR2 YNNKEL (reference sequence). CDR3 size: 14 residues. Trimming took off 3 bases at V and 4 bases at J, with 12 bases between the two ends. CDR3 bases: TGTGCCAGCAGCCACAGGGCGTTTGGCACTGAAGCTTTCTTT. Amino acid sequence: CASSHRAFGTEAFF.

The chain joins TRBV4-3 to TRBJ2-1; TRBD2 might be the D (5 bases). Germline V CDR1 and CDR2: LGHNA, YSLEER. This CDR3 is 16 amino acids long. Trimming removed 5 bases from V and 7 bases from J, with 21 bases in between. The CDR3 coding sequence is TGCGCCAGCAGCGCGTCCATTGGCGAGCGGTGGAATGAGCAGTTCTTC. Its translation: CASSASIGERWNEQFF.

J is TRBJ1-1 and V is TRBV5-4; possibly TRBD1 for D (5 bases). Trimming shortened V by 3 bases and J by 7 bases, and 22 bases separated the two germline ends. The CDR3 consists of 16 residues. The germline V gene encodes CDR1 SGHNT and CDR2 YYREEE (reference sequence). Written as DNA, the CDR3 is TGTGCCAGCAGCTCCGTGTGGTCGGGTAAAGGACATGAAGCTTTCTTT. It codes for CASSSVWSGKGHEAFF.

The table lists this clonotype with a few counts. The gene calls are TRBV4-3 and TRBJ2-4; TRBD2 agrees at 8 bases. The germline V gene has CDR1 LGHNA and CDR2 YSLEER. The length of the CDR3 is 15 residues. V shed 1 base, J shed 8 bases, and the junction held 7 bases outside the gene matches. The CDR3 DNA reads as TGCGCCAGCAGCCAAGCAGCGGGAGAGGGGTACATTCAGTACTTC. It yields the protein CASSQAAGEGYIQYF.

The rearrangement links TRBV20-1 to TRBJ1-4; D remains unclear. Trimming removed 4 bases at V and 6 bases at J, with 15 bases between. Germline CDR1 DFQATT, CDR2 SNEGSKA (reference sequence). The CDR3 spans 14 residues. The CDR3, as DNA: TGCAGTGCTACTTCGCCCAGAGCCGATGAAAAACTGTTTTTT. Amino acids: CSATSPRADEKLFF.

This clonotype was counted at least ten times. For the CDR3, the DNA is TGCAGTGCCACCGGGACAGGAGTCTACGAGCAGTACTTC. Amino acids: CSATGTGVYEQYF. The V gene is TRBV20-1, the J gene TRBJ2-7, with 8 bases identical to TRBD1. V gave up 6 bases and J gave up 3 bases; unmatched junction bases: 7. This CDR3 has 13 residues. The V gene's germline CDR1 is DFQATT and CDR2 SNEGSKA (reference sequence).

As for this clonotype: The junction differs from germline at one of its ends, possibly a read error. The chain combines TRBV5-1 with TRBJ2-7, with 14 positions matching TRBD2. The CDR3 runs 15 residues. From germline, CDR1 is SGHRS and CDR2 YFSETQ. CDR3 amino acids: CTSSSGLAGVREQYF. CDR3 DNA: TGCACCAGCAGCTCGGGACTAGCGGGAGTTCGCGAGCAGTACTTC.